The source of this T cell receptor beta chain is a study of beta chain features in type 1 diabetes. Notes on the study in general: When Type 1 diabetes patients were examined, their TCRB CDR3s proved moderately but significantly shorter in all four CD4+ subsets.

Trimming pared 0 bases from V and 10 bases from J, leaving 13 bases between. Germline values: CDR1 GTSNPN, CDR2 SVGIG (reference sequence). This CDR3 is built from 13 residues. The investigators reverse transcribed all of the isolated RNA, so they sequenced expressed TCRB transcripts. Assay: immunoSEQ multiplex PCR; the TCRdb copy retains only in-frame clones and omits some. The data show some 350,000 clones, about 13% seen once. About this clone: The antigen remains undetermined.

Purity exceeded 95% in all sorted populations. Sequenced sample: naive CD4+ T cells from blood. This rearrangement joins TRBV30 to TRBJ2-1; D is uncertain. This receptor was obtained from a young woman with type 1 diabetes. Here the CDR3 reads CAWSVRSLLEQFF. The CDR3 DNA reads as TGTGCCTGGAGTGTACGTTCGTTACTCGAGCAGTTCTTC. The whole variable domain, remainder taken from reference TRBV30 and TRBJ2-1, is SQTIHQWPATLVQPVGSPLSLECTVEGTSNPNLYWYRQAAGRGLQLLFYSVGIGQISSEVPQNLSASRPQDRQFILSSKKLLLSDSGFYLCAWSVRSLLEQFFGPGTRLTVL.